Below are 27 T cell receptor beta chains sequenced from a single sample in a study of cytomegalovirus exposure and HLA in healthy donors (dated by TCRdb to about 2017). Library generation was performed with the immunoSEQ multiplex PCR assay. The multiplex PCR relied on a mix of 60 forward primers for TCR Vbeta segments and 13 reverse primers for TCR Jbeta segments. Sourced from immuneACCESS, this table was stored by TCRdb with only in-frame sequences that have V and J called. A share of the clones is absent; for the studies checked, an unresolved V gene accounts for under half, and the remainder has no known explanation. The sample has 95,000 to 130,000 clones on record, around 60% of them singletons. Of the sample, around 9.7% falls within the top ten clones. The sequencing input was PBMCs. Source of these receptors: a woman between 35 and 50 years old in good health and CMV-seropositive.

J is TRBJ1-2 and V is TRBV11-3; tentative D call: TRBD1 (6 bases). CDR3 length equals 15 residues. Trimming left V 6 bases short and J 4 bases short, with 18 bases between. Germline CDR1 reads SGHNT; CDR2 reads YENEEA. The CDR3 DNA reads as TGTGCCAGCAGGGAGGGGAGGGGGGCAGGCTATGGCTACACCTTC. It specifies CASREGRGAGYGYTF.

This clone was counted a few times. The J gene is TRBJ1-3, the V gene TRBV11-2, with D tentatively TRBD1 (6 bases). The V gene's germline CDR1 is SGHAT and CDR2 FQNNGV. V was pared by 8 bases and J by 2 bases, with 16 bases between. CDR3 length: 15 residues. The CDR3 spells CASSGTNIPGNTIYF. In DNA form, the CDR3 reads TGTGCCAGCTCGGGGACAAACATTCCTGGAAACACCATATATTTT.

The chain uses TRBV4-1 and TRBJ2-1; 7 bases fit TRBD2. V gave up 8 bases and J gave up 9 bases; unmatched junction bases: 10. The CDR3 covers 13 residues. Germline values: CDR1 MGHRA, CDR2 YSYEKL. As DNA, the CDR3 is TGCGCCAGCGGCCTTGGGAGGGCCGCTGAGCAGTTCTTC. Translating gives CASGLGRAAEQFF.

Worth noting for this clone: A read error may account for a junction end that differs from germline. CDR3 nucleotides: TGTGTCAGCAGTCCTCAGGGGAACCTCTACGAGCAGTACTTC. Translating it yields CVSSPQGNLYEQYF. The chain recombines TRBV27 with TRBJ2-7; D may be TRBD1 (6 bases). The CDR3 runs to 14 residues. Germline values: CDR1 MNHEY, CDR2 SMNVEV (reference sequence).

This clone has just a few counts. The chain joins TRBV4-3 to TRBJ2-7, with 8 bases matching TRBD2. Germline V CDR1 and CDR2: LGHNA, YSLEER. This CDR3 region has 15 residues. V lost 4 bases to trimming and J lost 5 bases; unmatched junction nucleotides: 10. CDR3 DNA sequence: TGCGCCAGCAGCCCTCGGGGACTAGGGGCCCACGAGCAGTACTTC. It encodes CASSPRGLGAHEQYF.

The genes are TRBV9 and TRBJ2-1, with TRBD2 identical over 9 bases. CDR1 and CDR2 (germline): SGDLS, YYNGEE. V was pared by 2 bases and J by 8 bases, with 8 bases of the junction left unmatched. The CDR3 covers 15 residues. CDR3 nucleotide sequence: TGTGCCAGCAGCGTGGGACTAGCTCTCGTCGATGAGCAGTTCTTC. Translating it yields CASSVGLALVDEQFF.

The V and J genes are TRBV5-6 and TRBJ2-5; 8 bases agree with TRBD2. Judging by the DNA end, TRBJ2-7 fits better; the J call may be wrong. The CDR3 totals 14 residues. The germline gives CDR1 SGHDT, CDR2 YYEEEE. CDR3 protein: CASTPGGDSYEQYF. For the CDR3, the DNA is TGTGCCAGCACGCCGGGAGGGGACTCCTACGAGCAGTACTTC.

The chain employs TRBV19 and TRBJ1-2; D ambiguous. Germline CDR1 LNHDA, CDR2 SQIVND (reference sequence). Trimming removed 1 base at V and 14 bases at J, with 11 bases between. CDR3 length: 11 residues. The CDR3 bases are TGTGCCAGTAGTATAGCCTCATCCGCGACCTTC. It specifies CASSIASSATF.

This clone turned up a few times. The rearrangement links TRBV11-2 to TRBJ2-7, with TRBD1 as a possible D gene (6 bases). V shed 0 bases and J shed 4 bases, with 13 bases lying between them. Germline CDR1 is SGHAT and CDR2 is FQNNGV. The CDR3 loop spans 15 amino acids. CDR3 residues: CASSLENRAGYEQYF. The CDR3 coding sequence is TGTGCCAGCAGCTTAGAGAACAGGGCCGGTTACGAGCAGTACTTC.

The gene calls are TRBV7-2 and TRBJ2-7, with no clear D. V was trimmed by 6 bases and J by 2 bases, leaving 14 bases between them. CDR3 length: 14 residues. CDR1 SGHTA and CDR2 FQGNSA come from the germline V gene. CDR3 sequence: CASRGIGHTYEQYF. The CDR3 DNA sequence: TGTGCCAGCAGGGGCATCGGCCACACCTACGAGCAGTACTTC.

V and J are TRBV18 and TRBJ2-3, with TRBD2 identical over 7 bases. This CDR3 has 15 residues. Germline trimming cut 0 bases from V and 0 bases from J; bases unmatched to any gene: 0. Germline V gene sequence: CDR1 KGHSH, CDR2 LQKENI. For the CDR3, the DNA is TGTGCCAGCTCACCACCTAGCGGGAGCACAGATACGCAGTATTTT. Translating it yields CASSPPSGSTDTQYF.

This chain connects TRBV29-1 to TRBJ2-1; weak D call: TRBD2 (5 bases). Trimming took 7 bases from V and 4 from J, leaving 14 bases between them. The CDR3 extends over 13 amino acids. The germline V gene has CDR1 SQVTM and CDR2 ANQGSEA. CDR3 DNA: TGCAGCGCCTCGGTTAGCGAATACAATGAGCAGTTCTTC. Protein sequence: CSASVSEYNEQFF.

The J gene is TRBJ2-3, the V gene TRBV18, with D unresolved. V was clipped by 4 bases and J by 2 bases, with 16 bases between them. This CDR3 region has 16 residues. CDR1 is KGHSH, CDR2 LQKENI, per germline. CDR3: CASSQSVPGSTDTQYF. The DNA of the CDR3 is TGTGCCAGCTCACAATCAGTCCCCGGGTCCACAGATACGCAGTATTTT.

The CDR3 nucleotides read TGCGCCAGCAGCTTAGGCGGGGGAGCCTACAATGAGCAGTTCTTC. As protein: CASSLGGGAYNEQFF. The chain uses TRBV5-1 and TRBJ2-1, with 7 nucleotides matching TRBD2. Germline CDR1 SGHRS, CDR2 YFSETQ. CDR3 length equals 15 residues. J lost 2 bases, V lost 2 bases, and 4 bases had no gene match. The full variable domain, completed using reference TRBV5-1 and TRBJ2-1, is KAGVTQTPRYLIKTRGQQVTLSCSPISGHRSVSWYQQTPGQGLQFLFEYFSETQRNKGNFPGRFSGRQFSNSRSEMNVSTLELGDSALYLCASSLGGGAYNEQFFGPGTRLTVL.

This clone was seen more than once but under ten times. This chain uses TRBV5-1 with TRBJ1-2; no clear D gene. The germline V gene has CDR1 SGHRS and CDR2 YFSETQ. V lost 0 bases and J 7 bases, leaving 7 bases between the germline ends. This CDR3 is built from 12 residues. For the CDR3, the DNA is TGCGCCAGCAGCTTGGTAGGGAGTGGCTACACCTTC. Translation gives CASSLVGSGYTF.

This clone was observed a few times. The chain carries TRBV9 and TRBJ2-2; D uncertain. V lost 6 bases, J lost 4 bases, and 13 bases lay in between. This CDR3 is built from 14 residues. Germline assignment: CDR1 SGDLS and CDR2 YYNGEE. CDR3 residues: CASTPTLGTGELFF. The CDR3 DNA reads TGTGCCAGCACCCCCACCCTCGGCACCGGGGAGCTGTTTTTT.

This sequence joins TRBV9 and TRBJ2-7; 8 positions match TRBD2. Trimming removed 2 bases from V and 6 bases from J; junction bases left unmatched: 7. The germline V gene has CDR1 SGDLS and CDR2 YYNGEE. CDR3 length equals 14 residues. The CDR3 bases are TGTGCCAGCAGCGTCACGGGAGGGCCAGTCGAGCAGTACTTC. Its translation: CASSVTGGPVEQYF. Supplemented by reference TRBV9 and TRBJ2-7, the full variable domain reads DSGVTQTPKHLITATGQRVTLRCSPRSGDLSVYWYQQSLDQGLQFLIQYYNGEERAKGNILERFSAQQFPDLHSELNLSSLELGDSALYFCASSVTGGPVEQYFGPGTRLTVT.

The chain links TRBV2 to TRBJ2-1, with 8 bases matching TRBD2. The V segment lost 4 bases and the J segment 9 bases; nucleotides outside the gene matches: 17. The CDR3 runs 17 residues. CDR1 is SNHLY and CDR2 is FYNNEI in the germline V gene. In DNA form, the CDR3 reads TGTGCCAGCAGTGTTATTTTCGGGAGCGGGAGTGTGGGTGAGCAGTTCTTC. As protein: CASSVIFGSGSVGEQFF.

CDR3 protein: CASSFSPQGLHQPQHF. CDR3 in DNA: TGTGCCAGCAGCTTCTCCCCACAGGGCTTGCATCAGCCCCAGCATTTT. The chain carries TRBV7-8 and TRBJ1-5; D might be TRBD1 (6 bases). Germline V CDR1 and CDR2: SGHVS, FQNEAQ. CDR3 length: 16 residues. Trimming shortened V by 3 bases and J by 5 bases, and 17 bases separated the two germline ends.

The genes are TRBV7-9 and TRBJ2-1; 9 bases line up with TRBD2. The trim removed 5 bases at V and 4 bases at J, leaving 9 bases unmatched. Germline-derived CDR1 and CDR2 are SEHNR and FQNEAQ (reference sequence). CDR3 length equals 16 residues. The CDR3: CASSQILAGRYNEQFF. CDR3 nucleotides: TGTGCCAGCAGCCAGATTCTAGCGGGAAGGTACAATGAGCAGTTCTTC. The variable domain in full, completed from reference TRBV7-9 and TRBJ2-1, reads DTGVSQNPRHKITKRGQNVTFRCDPISEHNRLYWYRQTLGQGPEFLTYFQNEAQLEKSRLLSDRFSAERPKGSFSTLEIQRTEQGDSAMYLCASSQILAGRYNEQFFGPGTRLTVL.

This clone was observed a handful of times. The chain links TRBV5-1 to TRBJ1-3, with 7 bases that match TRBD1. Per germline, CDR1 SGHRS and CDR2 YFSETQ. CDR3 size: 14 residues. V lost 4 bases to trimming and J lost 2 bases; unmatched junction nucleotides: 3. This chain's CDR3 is CASSVGTAGNTIYF. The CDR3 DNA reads TGCGCCAGCAGCGTCGGGACAGCTGGAAACACCATATATTTT.

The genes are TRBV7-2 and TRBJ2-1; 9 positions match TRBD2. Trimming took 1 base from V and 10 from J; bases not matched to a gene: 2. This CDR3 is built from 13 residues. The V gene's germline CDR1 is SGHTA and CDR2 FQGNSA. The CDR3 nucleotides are TGTGCCAGCAGCTTAGGAAGCGGGAGGGAGCAGTTCTTC. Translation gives CASSLGSGREQFF.

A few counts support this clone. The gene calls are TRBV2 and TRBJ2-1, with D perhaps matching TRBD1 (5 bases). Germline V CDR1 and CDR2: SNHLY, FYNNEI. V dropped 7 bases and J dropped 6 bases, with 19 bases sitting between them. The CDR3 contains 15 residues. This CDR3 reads CASKAEQGVSNEQFF. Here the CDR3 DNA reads TGTGCCAGCAAAGCAGAACAAGGGGTTTCCAATGAGCAGTTCTTC.

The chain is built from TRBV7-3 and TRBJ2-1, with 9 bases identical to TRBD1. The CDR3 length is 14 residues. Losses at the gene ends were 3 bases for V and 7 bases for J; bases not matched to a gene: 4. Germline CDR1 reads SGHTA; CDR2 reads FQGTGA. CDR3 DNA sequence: TGTGCCAGCAGCTTGGGACAGGGTCCGAATGAGCAGTTCTTC. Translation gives CASSLGQGPNEQFF.

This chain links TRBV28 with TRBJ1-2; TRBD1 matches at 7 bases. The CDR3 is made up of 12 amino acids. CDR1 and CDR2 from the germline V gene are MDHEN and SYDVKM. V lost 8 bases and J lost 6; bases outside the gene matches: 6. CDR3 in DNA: TGTGCCAGCTACGGAACAGGGGATGGCTACACCTTC. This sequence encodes CASYGTGDGYTF.

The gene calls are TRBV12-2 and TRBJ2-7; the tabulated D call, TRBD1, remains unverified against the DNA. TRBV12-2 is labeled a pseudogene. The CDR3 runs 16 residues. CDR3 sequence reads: CASRLGLGQGTYEQYF. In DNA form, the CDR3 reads TGTGCAAGTCGCTTAGGCCTGGGACAGGGGACCTACGAGCAGTACTTC.

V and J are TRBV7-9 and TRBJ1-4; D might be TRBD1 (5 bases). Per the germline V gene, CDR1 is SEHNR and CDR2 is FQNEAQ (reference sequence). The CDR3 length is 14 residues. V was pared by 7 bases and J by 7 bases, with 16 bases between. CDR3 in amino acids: CASTPGGVVEKLFF. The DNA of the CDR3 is TGTGCCAGCACCCCCGGAGGGGTTGTTGAAAAACTGTTTTTT. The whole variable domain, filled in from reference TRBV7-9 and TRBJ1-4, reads DTGVSQNPRHKITKRGQNVTFRCDPISEHNRLYWYRQTLGQGPEFLTYFQNEAQLEKSRLLSDRFSAERPKGSFSTLEIQRTEQGDSAMYLCASTPGGVVEKLFFGSGTQLSVL.